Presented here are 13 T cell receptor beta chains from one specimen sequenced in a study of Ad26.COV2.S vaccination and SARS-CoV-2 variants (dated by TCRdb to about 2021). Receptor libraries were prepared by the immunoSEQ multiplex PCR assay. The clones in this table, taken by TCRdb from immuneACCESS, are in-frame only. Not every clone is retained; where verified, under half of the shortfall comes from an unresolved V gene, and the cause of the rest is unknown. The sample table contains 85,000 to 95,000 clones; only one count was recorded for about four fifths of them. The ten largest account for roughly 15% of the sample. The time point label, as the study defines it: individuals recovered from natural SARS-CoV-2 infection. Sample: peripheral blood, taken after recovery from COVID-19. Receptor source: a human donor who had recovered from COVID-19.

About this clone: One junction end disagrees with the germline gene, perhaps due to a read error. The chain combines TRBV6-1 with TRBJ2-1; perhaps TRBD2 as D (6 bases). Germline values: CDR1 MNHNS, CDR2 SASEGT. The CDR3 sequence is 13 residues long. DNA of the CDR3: TGTGCCAGCAGTGAAGTGTGGGACCGGGAGCCCATCTTC. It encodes CASSEVWDREPIF.

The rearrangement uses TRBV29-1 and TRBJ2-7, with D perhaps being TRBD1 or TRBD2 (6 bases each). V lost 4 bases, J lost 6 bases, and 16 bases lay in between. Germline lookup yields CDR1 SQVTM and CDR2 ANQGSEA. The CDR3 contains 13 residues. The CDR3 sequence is CSVVLGGTSEQYF. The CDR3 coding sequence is TGCAGCGTTGTCCTTGGGGGGACATCCGAGCAGTACTTC.

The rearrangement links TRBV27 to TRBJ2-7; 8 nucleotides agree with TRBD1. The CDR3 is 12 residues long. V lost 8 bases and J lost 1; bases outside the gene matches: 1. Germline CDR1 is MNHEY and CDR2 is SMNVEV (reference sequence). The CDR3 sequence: CASRTGSYEQYF. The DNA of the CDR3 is TGTGCCAGCCGGACAGGGTCCTACGAGCAGTACTTC.

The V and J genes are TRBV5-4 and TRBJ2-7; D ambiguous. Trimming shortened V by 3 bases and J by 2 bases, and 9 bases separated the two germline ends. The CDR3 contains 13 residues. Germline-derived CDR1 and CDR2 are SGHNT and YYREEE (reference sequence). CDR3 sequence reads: CASSSGPAYEQYF. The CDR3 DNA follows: TGTGCCAGCAGCTCAGGACCCGCCTACGAGCAGTACTTC. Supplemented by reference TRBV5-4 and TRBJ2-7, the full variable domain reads ETGVTQSPTHLIKTRGQQVTLRCSSQSGHNTVSWYQQALGQGPQFIFQYYREEENGRGNFPPRFSGLQFPNYSSELNVNALELDDSALYLCASSSGPAYEQYFGPGTRLTVT.

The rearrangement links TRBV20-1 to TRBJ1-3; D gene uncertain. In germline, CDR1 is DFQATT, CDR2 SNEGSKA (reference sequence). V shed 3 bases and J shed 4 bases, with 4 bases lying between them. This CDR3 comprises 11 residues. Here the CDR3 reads CSARWGNTIYF. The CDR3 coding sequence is TGCAGTGCTAGGTGGGGAAACACCATATATTTT.

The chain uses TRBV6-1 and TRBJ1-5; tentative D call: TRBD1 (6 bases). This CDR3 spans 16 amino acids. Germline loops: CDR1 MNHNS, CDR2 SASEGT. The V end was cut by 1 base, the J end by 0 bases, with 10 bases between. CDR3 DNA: TGTGCCAGCAGTGAAGGACAGGTTTATAGCAATCAGCCCCAGCATTTT. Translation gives CASSEGQVYSNQPQHF.

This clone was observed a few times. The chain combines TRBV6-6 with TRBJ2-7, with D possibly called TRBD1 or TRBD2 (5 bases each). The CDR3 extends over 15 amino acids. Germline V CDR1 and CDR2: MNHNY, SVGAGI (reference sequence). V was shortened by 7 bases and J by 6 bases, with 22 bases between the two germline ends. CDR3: CASKASGLPPAEQYF. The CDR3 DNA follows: TGTGCCAGCAAGGCCTCGGGGCTCCCACCCGCCGAGCAGTACTTC.

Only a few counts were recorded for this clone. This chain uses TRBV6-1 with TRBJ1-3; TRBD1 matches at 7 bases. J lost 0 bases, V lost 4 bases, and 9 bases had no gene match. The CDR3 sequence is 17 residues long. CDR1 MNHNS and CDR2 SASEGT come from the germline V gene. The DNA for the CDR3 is TGTGCCAGCAGTGGGCCGGGACAGTTTCTCTCTGGAAACACCATATATTTT. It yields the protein CASSGPGQFLSGNTIYF.

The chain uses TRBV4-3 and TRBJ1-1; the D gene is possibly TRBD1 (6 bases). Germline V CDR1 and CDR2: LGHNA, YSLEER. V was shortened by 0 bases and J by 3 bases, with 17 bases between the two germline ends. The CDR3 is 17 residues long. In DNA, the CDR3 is TGCGCCAGCAGCCAAGATATCTCGCAGGGGCGGGACACTGAAGCTTTCTTT. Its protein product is CASSQDISQGRDTEAFF.

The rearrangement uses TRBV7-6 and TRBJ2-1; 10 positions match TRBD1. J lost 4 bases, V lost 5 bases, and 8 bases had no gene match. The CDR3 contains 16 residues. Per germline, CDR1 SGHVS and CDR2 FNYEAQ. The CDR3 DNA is TGTGCCAGCAGCCAACCGACGGACAGGGGGTACAATGAGCAGTTCTTC. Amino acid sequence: CASSQPTDRGYNEQFF.

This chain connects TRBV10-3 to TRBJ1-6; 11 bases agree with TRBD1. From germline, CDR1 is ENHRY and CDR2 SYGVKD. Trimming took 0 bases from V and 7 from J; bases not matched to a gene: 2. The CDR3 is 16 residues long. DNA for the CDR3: TGTGCCATCAGTGAGTCTGGGACAGGGGGGAATTCACCCCTCCACTTT. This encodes CAISESGTGGNSPLHF.

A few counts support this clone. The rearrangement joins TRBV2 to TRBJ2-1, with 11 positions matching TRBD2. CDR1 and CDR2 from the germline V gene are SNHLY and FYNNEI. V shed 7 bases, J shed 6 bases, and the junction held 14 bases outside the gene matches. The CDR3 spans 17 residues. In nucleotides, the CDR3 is TGTGCCAGCACCAAAACTAGCGGGAGAACAAAAGGCAATGAGCAGTTCTTC. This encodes CASTKTSGRTKGNEQFF.

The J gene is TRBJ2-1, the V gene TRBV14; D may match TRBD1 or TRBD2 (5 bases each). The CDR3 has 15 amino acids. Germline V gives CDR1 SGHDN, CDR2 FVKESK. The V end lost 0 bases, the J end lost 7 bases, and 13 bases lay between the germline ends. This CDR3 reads CASSQDWGGGNEQFF. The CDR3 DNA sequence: TGTGCCAGCAGCCAAGATTGGGGTGGGGGTAATGAGCAGTTCTTC.